The 22 T cell receptor beta chains presented below share a single source sample, sequenced in a study of CD8 T cells in ankylosing spondylitis. MiXCR was run by TCRdb on the 5' RACE reads, yielding one entry per CDR3 protein. The sample shows about 69,000 distinct CDR3 sequences, approximately 5.3% of them seen only once. Sequenced material: blood, either unsorted or a sorted T cell fraction (not recorded which). Receptors originate from a male donor with ankylosing spondylitis or in good health (not recorded which).

This clonotype was detected ten times or more. The chain has TRBV9 and TRBJ2-7, with a tentative D call TRBD2 (6 bases). V lost 3 bases, J lost 7 bases, and 20 bases lay in between. The germline gives CDR1 SGDLS, CDR2 YYNGEE. The CDR3 covers 15 residues. The CDR3 nucleotides are TGTGCCAGCAGCGCGGGAACCGGGACTGGGGGGGAGCAGTACTTC. This gives the protein CASSAGTGTGGEQYF.

This clonotype was observed many times. The chain recombines TRBV5-1 with TRBJ2-1; no clear D gene. The germline V gene has CDR1 SGHRS and CDR2 YFSETQ. Deletions cut 5 bases from V and 0 bases from J, with 12 bases between. This CDR3 has 15 amino acids. The chain's CDR3 is CASRSRADSYNEQFF. CDR3 DNA sequence: TGCGCCAGCAGATCCCGAGCAGACTCCTACAATGAGCAGTTCTTC.

This clonotype was recorded many times. The chain is built from TRBV24-1 and TRBJ1-1, with 8 positions matching TRBD1. This CDR3 is built from 15 residues. CDR1 is KGHDR, CDR2 SFDVKD, per germline. V lost 2 bases and J lost 1; bases outside the gene matches: 2. The CDR3 sequence: CATSDSGTGNTEAFF. In DNA form, the CDR3 reads TGTGCCACCAGTGATTCCGGGACAGGGAACACTGAAGCTTTCTTT.

This clonotype was counted at least ten times. The rearrangement joins TRBV10-2 to TRBJ1-2; no definite D call. This CDR3 contains 13 residues. V shed 0 bases and J shed 2 bases, with 4 bases lying between them. CDR1 WSHSY and CDR2 SAAADI come from the germline V gene. CDR3 loop: CASSESLNYGYTF. CDR3 nucleotide sequence: TGCGCCAGCAGTGAGTCATTGAACTATGGCTACACCTTC.

This clonotype was observed at least ten times. This chain joins TRBV20-1 and TRBJ2-7, with 10 bases aligning to TRBD2. The CDR3 contains 16 residues. CDR1 is DFQATT, CDR2 SNEGSKA, per germline (reference sequence). The J segment lost 0 bases and the V segment lost 5 bases, leaving 10 bases of the junction unmatched. The CDR3 region is CSAFPLAGVSSYEQYF. CDR3 coding DNA: TGCAGTGCTTTCCCTCTAGCGGGGGTGAGCTCCTACGAGCAGTACTTC.

CDR3 in DNA: TGTGCCAGCAGCCAGGGACTAGAGGAGTTCTTC. Translating it yields CASSQGLEEFF. The V and J genes are TRBV11-2 and TRBJ2-1; 8 positions agree with TRBD2. CDR1 and CDR2 from the germline V gene are SGHAT and FQNNGV. V shed 5 bases, J shed 14 bases, and the junction held 5 bases outside the gene matches. There are 11 residues in the CDR3.

This clonotype came up many times. The chain employs TRBV20-1 and TRBJ2-5; 8 nucleotides agree with TRBD1. CDR1 DFQATT and CDR2 SNEGSKA come from the germline V gene (reference sequence). Trimming took 5 bases from V and 4 from J; bases not matched to a gene: 3. The CDR3 loop spans 12 amino acids. This CDR3 is CSAAGTGETQYF. The CDR3 DNA sequence: TGCAGTGCTGCCGGGACAGGAGAGACCCAGTACTTC.

This clonotype has a count of ten or more. The rearrangement uses TRBV12-3 or TRBV12-4 and TRBJ2-3; 8 nucleotides agree with TRBD2. CDR3 length: 15 amino acids. After removal of 10 bases from V and 3 bases from J, the junction contained 12 bases not matched to a gene. CDR3 protein: CATRGSGEFTDTQYF. The CDR3 DNA sequence: TGTGCCACCCGGGGTAGCGGGGAGTTTACAGATACGCAGTATTTT.

This clonotype was counted at least ten times. The chain links TRBV4-2 to TRBJ2-5; a weak D match, TRBD2 (6 bases). The germline V gene has CDR1 LGHNA and CDR2 YNFKEQ. V dropped 1 base and J dropped 5 bases, with 17 bases sitting between them. CDR3 length: 16 amino acids. CDR3 region: CASSQGSGERKETQYF. In nucleotides, the CDR3 is TGTGCCAGCAGCCAAGGTAGCGGCGAAAGGAAGGAGACCCAGTACTTC.

With regard to this clonotype: No conserved phenylalanine or tryptophan ends this CDR3, so it is likely a read error. The chain is built from TRBV25-1 and TRBJ2-1; D assignment may be TRBD1 or TRBD2 (5 bases each). The CDR3 runs to 13 residues. From germline, CDR1 is MGHDK and CDR2 SYGVNS. CDR3 loop: CAGSPGTSNEQFL. CDR3 in DNA: TGTGCCGGCAGTCCAGGGACCTCCAATGAGCAGTTCCTC.

This clonotype has a count of ten or more. This sequence joins TRBV10-3 and TRBJ2-7, with 9 bases lining up with TRBD1. This CDR3 is 14 amino acids long. Trimming cost V 4 bases and J 6 bases; bases outside gene matches: 7. The germline V gene has CDR1 ENHRY and CDR2 SYGVKD. CDR3 sequence: CAISVGQGYSEQYF. The CDR3 coding sequence is TGTGCCATCAGTGTGGGACAGGGATACAGCGAGCAGTACTTC.

This clonotype appeared a few times. J is TRBJ2-7 and V is TRBV5-1, with TRBD2 matching 8 bases. Trimming removed 4 bases from V and 6 bases from J; junction bases left unmatched: 9. CDR1 is SGHRS, CDR2 YFSETQ, per germline. The CDR3 is made up of 14 amino acids. The CDR3 here is CASSRGTSQLEQYF. The DNA of the CDR3 is TGCGCCAGCAGCCGTGGGACTAGTCAACTCGAGCAGTACTTC.

This clonotype came up many times. V gene TRBV4-1 combines with J gene TRBJ1-1; 10 nucleotides agree with TRBD1. The CDR3 is made up of 16 amino acids. Germline values: CDR1 MGHRA, CDR2 YSYEKL. V shed 0 bases, J shed 5 bases, and the junction held 6 bases outside the gene matches. CDR3 residues: CASSQELRTGGTEAFF. The CDR3 coding sequence is TGCGCCAGCAGCCAAGAGCTGAGGACAGGGGGAACTGAAGCTTTCTTT.

There are many counts of this clonotype. The J gene is TRBJ1-5, the V gene TRBV2; no definite D call. Germline lookup yields CDR1 SNHLY and CDR2 FYNNEI. The CDR3 consists of 14 residues. Trimming cost V 1 base and J 5 bases, with 9 bases left between them. For the CDR3, the DNA is TGTGCCAGCAGTGAAGGAGCGAGAGATCAGCCCCAGCATTTT. Its protein is CASSEGARDQPQHF.

The chain couples TRBV7-2 to TRBJ1-5; possibly TRBD1 for D (5 bases). Germline CDR1 SGHTA, CDR2 FQGNSA. The CDR3 length is 17 residues. V was cut by 5 bases and J by 1 base, with 18 bases left in between. The chain's CDR3 is CASSQGQGLNSNQPQHF. The CDR3 nucleotides are TGTGCCAGCAGCCAGGGTCAGGGTTTGAACAGCAATCAGCCCCAGCATTTT.

This clonotype has at least ten counts. CDR3: CASSYGTGIYEQYF. DNA for the CDR3: TGTGCCAGCAGTTACGGGACGGGGATCTACGAGCAGTACTTC. The chain joins TRBV6-5 to TRBJ2-7; TRBD1 or TRBD2 may be the D gene (5 bases each). The CDR3 contains 14 residues. The V end lost 2 bases, the J end lost 3 bases, and 11 bases lay between the germline ends. From germline, CDR1 is MNHEY and CDR2 SVGAGI.

This clonotype was counted many times. The V gene is TRBV10-3, the J gene TRBJ2-5; D is possibly TRBD1 (5 bases). The germline V and J ends were trimmed by 6 bases and 1 base, with 12 bases remaining between them. This CDR3 is built from 14 residues. CDR1 is ENHRY and CDR2 is SYGVKD in the germline V gene. The DNA of the CDR3 is TGTGCCATCAGACGCGACAGAGCCCAAGAGACCCAGTACTTC. This sequence encodes CAIRRDRAQETQYF.

This clonotype was seen repeatedly, ten times or more. Here the CDR3 reads CASKTGVDTEAFF. The CDR3 DNA sequence: TGTGCCAGCAAGACAGGGGTTGACACTGAAGCTTTCTTT. V and J are TRBV6-2 or TRBV6-3 and TRBJ1-1; 8 bases are shared with TRBD1. V gave up 7 bases and J gave up 3 bases; unmatched junction bases: 4. From germline, CDR1 is MNHEY and CDR2 SVGEGT. CDR3 length: 13 amino acids.

This clonotype was seen at least ten times. V gene TRBV29-1 combines with J gene TRBJ2-3; 9 bases fit TRBD1. The J segment lost 9 bases and the V segment lost 6 bases, leaving 19 bases of the junction unmatched. The CDR3 extends over 16 amino acids. Germline assignment: CDR1 SQVTM and CDR2 ANQGSEA. The CDR3 sequence: CSVRTGTGSIWHTQYF. CDR3 coding DNA: TGCAGCGTCCGAACCGGGACAGGGTCCATCTGGCACACGCAGTATTTT.

There are many counts of this clonotype. The V call is TRBV28, the J call TRBJ1-2; 7 nucleotides agree with TRBD1. Germline CDR1 is MDHEN and CDR2 is SYDVKM. This CDR3 is 14 amino acids long. With 10 bases clipped from V and 4 bases from J, the junction kept 12 bases outside the gene matches. CDR3 in amino acids: CATKTGRIIYGYTF. CDR3 bases: TGTGCCACTAAGACAGGGAGGATTATCTATGGCTACACCTTC.

This clonotype was recorded at least ten times. The chain is built from TRBV10-3 and TRBJ2-7, with D maybe TRBD2 (5 bases). Germline V gene data show CDR1 as ENHRY and CDR2 as SYGVKD. Trimming removed 6 bases from V and 5 bases from J, with 11 bases in between. This CDR3 has 12 residues. Here the CDR3 reads CAISPRGDEQYF. Here the CDR3 DNA reads TGTGCCATCAGCCCTCGGGGAGACGAGCAGTACTTC.

This clonotype appeared many times. The chain has TRBV20-1 and TRBJ2-7, with TRBD2 identical over 11 bases. Trimming took 5 bases from V and 4 from J; bases not matched to a gene: 10. Looked up from germline, CDR1 is DFQATT and CDR2 is SNEGSKA (reference sequence). The CDR3 runs to 15 residues. The CDR3 region has the DNA TGCAGTGCTCCTAATCTAGCGGGGGGATCATACGAGCAGTACTTC. This translates into CSAPNLAGGSYEQYF.